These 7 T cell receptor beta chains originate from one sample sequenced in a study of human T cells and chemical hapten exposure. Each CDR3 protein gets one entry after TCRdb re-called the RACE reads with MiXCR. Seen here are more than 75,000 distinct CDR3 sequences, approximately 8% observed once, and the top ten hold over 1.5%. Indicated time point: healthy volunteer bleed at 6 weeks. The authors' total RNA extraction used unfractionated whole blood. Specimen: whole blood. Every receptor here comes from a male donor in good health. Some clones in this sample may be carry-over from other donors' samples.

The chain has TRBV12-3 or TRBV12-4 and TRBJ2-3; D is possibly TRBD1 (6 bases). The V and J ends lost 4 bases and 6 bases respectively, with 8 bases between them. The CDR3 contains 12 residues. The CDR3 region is CASSSQGDTQYF. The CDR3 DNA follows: TGTGCCAGCAGTTCACAGGGCGATACGCAGTATTTT.

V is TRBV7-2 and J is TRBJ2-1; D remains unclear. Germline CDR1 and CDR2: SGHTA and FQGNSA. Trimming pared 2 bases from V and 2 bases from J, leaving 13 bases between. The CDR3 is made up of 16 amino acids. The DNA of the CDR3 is TGTGCCAGCAGCTTAACCCATCATTTCGCCTACAATGAGCAGTTCTTC. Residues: CASSLTHHFAYNEQFF.

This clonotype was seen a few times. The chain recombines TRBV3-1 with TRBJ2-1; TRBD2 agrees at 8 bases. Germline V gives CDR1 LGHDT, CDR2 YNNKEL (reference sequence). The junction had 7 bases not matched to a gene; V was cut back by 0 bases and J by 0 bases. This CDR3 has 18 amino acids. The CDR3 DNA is TGTGCCAGCAGCCAAGATCAGTTAGCGGGGTCCTCCTACAATGAGCAGTTCTTC. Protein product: CASSQDQLAGSSYNEQFF.

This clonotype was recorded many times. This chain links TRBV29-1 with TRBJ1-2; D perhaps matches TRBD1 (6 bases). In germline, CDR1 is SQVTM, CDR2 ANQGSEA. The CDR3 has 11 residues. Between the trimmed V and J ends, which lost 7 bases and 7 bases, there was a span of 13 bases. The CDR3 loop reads CSASGDPGYTF. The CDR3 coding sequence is TGCAGCGCCTCAGGGGATCCTGGCTACACCTTC.

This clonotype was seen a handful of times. The CDR3 nucleotides read TGTGCCAGCAGCTCTCGACCGGGACAGGGAAGCAATGAGCAGTTCTTC. Amino acid sequence: CASSSRPGQGSNEQFF. The chain couples TRBV7-2 to TRBJ2-1; the match to TRBD1 covers 9 bases. CDR1 and CDR2 from the germline V gene are SGHTA and FQGNSA. The J segment lost 6 bases and the V segment lost 4 bases, leaving 10 bases of the junction unmatched. The CDR3 is 16 amino acids.

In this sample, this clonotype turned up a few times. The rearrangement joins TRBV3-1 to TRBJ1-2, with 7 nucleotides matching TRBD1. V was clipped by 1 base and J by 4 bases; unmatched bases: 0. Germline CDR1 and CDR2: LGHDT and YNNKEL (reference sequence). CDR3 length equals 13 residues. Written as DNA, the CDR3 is TGTGCCAGCAGCCAAGGACAGGGCTATGGCTACACCTTC. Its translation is CASSQGQGYGYTF.

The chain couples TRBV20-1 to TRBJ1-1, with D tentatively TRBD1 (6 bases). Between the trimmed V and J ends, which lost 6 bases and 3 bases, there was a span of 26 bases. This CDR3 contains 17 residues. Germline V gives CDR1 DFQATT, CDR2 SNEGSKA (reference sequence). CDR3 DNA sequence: TGCAGTGCCACAAAAGGGGGTAGCTTGCGGGGGGACACTGAAGCTTTCTTT. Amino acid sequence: CSATKGGSLRGDTEAFF.